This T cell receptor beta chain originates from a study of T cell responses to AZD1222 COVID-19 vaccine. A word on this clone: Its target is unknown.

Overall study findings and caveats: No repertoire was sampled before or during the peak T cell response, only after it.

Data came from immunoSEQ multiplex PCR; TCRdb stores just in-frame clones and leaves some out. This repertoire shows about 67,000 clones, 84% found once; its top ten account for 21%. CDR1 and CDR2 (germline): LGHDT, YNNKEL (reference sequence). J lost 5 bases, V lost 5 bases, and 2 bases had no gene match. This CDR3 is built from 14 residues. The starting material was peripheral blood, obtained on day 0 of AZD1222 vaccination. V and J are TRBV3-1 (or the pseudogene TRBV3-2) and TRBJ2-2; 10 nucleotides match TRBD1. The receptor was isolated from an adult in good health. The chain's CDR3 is CASSWTGGTGELFF. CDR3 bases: TGTGCCAGCAGCTGGACAGGGGGGACCGGGGAGCTGTTTTTT.